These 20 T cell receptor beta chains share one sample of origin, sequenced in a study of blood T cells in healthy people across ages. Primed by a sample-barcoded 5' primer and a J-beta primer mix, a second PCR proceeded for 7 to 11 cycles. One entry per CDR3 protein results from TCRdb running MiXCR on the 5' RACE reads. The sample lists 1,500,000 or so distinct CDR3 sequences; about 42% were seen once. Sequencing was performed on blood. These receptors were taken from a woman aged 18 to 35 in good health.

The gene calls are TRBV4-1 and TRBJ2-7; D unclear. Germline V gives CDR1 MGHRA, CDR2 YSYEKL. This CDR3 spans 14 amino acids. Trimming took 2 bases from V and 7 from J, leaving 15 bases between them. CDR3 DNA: TGCGCCAGCAGCCAAAGGGCTCCGTTCAATGAGCAGTACTTC. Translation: CASSQRAPFNEQYF.

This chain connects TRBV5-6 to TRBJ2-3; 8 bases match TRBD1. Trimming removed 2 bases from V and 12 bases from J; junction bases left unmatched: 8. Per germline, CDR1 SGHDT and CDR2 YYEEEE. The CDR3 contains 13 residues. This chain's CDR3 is CASSFLRTGYQYF. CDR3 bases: TGTGCCAGCAGCTTCCTCCGGACAGGGTATCAGTATTTT.

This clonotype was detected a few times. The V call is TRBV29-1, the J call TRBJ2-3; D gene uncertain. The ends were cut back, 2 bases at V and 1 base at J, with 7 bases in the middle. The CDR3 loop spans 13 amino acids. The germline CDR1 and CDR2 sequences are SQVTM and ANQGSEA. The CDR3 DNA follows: TGCAGCGTTGAATATTCGGGCACAGATACGCAGTATTTT. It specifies CSVEYSGTDTQYF.

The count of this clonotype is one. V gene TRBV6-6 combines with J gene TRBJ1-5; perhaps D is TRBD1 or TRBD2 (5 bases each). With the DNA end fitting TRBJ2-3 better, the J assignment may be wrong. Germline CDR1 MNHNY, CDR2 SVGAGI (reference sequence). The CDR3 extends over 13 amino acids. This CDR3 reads CASSTGPAQPQYF. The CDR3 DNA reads TGTGCCAGCAGCACGGGACCGGCCCAGCCCCAGTATTTT.

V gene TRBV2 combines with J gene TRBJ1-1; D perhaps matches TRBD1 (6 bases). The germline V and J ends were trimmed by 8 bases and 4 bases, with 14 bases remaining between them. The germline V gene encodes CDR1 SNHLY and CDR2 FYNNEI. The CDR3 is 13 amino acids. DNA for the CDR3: TGTGCCAGCTTGGGAGGGGGTGGCACTGAAGCTTTCTTT. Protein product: CASLGGGGTEAFF.

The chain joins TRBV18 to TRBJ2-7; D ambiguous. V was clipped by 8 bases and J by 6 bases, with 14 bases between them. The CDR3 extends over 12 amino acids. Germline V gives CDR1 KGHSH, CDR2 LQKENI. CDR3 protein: CASAQQSVEQYF. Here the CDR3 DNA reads TGTGCCAGCGCACAGCAGTCCGTCGAGCAGTACTTC. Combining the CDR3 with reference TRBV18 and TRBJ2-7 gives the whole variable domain NAGVMQNPRHLVRRRGQEARLRCSPMKGHSHVYWYRQLPEEGLKFMVYLQKENIIDESGMPKERFSAEFPKEGPSILRIQQVVRGDSAAYFCASAQQSVEQYFGPGTRLTVT.

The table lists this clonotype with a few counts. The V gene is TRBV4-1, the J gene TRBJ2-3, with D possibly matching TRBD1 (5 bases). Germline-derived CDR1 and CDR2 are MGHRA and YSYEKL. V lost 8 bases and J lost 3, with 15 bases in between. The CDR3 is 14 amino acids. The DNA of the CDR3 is TGCGCCAGCCGATTGGGGCAGGCAACAGATACGCAGTATTTT. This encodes CASRLGQATDTQYF.

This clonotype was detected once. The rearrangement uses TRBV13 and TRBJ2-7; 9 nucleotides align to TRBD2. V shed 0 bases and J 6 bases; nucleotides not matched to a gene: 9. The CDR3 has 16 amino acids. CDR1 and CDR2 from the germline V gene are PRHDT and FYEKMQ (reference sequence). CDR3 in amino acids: CASSLGIVTSGPEQYF. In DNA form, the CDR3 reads TGTGCCAGCAGCTTAGGGATAGTGACTAGCGGCCCCGAGCAGTACTTC.

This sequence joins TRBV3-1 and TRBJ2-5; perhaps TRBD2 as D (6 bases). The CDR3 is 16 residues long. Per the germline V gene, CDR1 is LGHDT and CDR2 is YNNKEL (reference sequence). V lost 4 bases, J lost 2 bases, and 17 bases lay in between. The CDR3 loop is CASSPRWVAEQETQYF. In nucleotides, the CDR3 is TGTGCCAGCAGCCCCCGATGGGTAGCGGAACAAGAGACCCAGTACTTC.

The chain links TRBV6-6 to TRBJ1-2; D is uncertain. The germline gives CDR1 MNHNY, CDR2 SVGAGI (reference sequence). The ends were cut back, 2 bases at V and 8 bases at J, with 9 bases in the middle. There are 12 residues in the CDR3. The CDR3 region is CASSYPTGGYTF. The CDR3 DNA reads TGTGCCAGCAGTTACCCAACTGGAGGCTACACCTTC.

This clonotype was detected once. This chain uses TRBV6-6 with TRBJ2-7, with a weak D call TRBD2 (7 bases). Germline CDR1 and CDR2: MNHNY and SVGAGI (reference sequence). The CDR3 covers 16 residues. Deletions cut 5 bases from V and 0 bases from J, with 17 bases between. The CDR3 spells CASSTAGTGISYEQYF. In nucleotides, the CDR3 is TGTGCCAGCAGTACAGCGGGAACAGGGATCTCCTACGAGCAGTACTTC.

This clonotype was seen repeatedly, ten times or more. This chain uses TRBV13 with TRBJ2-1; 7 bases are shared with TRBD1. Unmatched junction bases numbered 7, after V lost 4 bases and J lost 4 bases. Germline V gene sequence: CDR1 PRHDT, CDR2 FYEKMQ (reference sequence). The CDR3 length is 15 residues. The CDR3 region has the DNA TGTGCCAGCAGCTCGACAGGGAGCCCTTACAATGAGCAGTTCTTC. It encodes CASSSTGSPYNEQFF.

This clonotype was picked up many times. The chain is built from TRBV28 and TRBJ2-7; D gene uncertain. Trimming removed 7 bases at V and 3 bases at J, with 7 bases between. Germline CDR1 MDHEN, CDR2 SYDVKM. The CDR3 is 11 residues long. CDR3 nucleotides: TGTGCCAGCACCTCCGGCTACGAGCAGTACTTC. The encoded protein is CASTSGYEQYF.

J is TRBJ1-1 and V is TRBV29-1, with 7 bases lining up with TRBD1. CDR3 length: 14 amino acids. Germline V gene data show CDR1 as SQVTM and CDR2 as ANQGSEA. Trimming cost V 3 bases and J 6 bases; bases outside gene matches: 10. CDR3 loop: CSVDSTGLLAEAFF. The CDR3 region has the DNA TGCAGCGTTGACTCGACAGGGCTTCTGGCTGAAGCTTTCTTT.

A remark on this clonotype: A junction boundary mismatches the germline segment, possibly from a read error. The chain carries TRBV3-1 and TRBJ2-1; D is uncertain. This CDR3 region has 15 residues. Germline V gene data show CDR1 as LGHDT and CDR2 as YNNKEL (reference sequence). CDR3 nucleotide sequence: TGTGCCAACAGCCGAGTAATCGGCTCCTACAATGAGCAGTTCTTC. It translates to CANSRVIGSYNEQFF.

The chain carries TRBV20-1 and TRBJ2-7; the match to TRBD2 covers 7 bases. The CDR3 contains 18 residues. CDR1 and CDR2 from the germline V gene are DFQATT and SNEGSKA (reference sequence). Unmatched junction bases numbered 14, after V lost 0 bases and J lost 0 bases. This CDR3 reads CSARDLRPTSLFSYEQYF. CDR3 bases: TGCAGTGCTAGAGATCTTCGTCCGACTAGCCTCTTCTCCTACGAGCAGTACTTC.

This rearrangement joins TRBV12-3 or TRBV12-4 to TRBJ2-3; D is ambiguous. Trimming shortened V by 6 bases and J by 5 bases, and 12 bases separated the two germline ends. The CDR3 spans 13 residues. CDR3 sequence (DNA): TGTGCCAGCAGGTTCAACACACGAGATACGCAGTATTTT. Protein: CASRFNTRDTQYF.

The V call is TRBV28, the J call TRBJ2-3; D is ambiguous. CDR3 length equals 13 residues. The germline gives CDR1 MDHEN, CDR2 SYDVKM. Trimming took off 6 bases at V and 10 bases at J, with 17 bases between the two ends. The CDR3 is CASSLRSVRAQYF. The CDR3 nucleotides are TGTGCCAGCAGCCTTCGCTCCGTCAGAGCGCAGTATTTT.

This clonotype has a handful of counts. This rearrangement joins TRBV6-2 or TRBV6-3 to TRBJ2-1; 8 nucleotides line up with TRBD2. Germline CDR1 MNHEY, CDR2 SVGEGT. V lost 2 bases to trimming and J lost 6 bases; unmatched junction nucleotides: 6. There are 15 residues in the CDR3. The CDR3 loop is CASSYTLGLGNEQFF. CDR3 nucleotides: TGTGCCAGCAGTTACACCTTGGGACTAGGCAATGAGCAGTTCTTC.

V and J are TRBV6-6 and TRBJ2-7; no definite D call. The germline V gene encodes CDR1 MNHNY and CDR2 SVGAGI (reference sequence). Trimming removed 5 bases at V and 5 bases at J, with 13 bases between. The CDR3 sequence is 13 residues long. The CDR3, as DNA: TGTGCCAGCAGTATTACATTGGGGAACGAGCAGTACTTC. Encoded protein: CASSITLGNEQYF.